This T cell receptor (beta chain) was profiled in a study of cytomegalovirus exposure and HLA in healthy donors (dated by TCRdb to 2016 to 2017). Describing the broader study: An earlier analysis of fewer than 750 of the donors reported over 250 Gb of sequence data and 117 million unique TCR beta sequences obtained from 150 million to 200 million T cells. Roughly 300 gigabases of sequencing data and roughly 81 million unique TCR sequences made up an early release that covered under 750 HLA-typed donors. Among the roughly 370 genotyped donors, roughly 80% belonged to the genetic ancestry cluster associated with self-reported Caucasian donors. The study was designed to test whether signatures of past pathogen exposure could be identified by cataloging public T cell receptors. The T cell repertoires of 670 or so subjects were profiled by immunosequencing and related to cytomegalovirus serostatus. Along with the approximately 650-subject first cohort, a separate validation cohort of over 90 different subjects was used. To predict cytomegalovirus infection status, the study combined high-throughput TCR immunosequencing, statistical association of individual TCRs with disease status, and machine learning. A later analysis re-analyzed previously published TCR beta repertoires from roughly 600 donors and added high-resolution HLA genotyping to study TCR occurrence patterns. In the later analysis, no new phenotypic data were used to find candidate immune exposures; instead, reliance was placed on TCR beta sequences and their occurrence across donors. To decide whether each TCR beta V gene segment behaved as functional or pseudogenic, an earlier analysis of some 600 of the donors relied on high-throughput TCR beta sequencing. Donor age, sex, ethnicity and CMV serostatus were compiled together with the repertoire data. In a later genetic analysis, genome-wide SNP genotypes for about 60% of the 666 donors were used, and that subset was treated as a discovery cohort. Every discovery cohort repertoire had been produced on one sequencing platform. Both class I and class II loci were covered by HLA typing, at four-digit resolution. Typing coverage differed by locus: A, B, C, DRB1 and DQB1 were typed in about 620-640 donors, DQA1 in 500 to 550, DPA1 in nearly 610, and DPB1 in just under 480. Four to six DR-DQ haplotypes were handled as single units for association and clustering because linkage in the cohort was strong. On average, around 230,000 unique TCR beta nucleotide sequences were sequenced per donor among 398 genotyped donors of the cohort, with about 17% of those sequences being non-productive. Findings and caveats that apply to the study as a whole: A few of the identified cytomegalovirus-associated TCR beta chains were confirmed in vitro to be specific for cytomegalovirus antigens. Some IMGT-functional V segments, including TRBV6-2 and TRBV6-3, could not be told apart with the 87-base-pair reads, so those segments were excluded. Across donors, most TCR sequences were observed very rarely, whereas some public TCRs were present in many individuals. A cluster of highly shared sequence variants was judged likely to represent a technical artifact of the sequencing pipeline. According to a later analysis, most CMV-associated TCR beta chains appeared to be HLA-restricted, and the HLA associations seemed to be driven largely by CMV exposure. For the cohort, immune exposure information was limited to CMV serostatus. Because counts were too low, roughly 16 rarely observed V segments, including chromosome 9 orphons, were left out of the earlier analysis of some 600 of the donors. In an earlier analysis of approximately 590 of the donors, most TCR beta V segments appeared in productive rearrangements about 90% or about 30% of the time, broadly matching IMGT annotations. The classifier was reported to diagnose cytomegalovirus status with high specificity and sensitivity in both the original and validation cohorts. Linkage disequilibrium might explain the correlated functional status among segregating V segments, but an unknown experimental factor could not be ruled out. Compared with the approximately 670-donor mean, donors in an Asian-associated ancestry cluster had fewer N-insertions in productive TCRs, according to a later genetic analysis. Several of the top co-occurrence clusters appeared to be linked to parvovirus B19, influenza, CMV and Epstein-Barr virus, according to a later analysis. Sequencing depth was assumed to be roughly uniform across donors in the presence/absence analyses, though that assumption may not hold. When HLA alleles, especially DR and DQ, strongly co-occurred, attributing TCR associations to individual alleles was difficult. Because HLA typing was missing for some donors at each locus, association tests included only the typed subset. In the study, approximately 150 TCR beta chains were listed as associated with cytomegalovirus. In a later analysis, HLA-associated TCR beta chains showed more clonal expansion and lower generation probabilities than non-associated chains that were equally common. Only TCR beta chains were sequenced in this cohort, and the absence of alpha or paired-chain data limited detectable features. In a later analysis, TCR association rates were found to vary across HLA loci, with the most associated TCRs seen for DRB1 alleles and the fewest for HLA-C alleles. It was suggested by the authors that the approach could potentially be generalized to other disease states and immunological phenotypes. In a later genetic analysis, a missense DCLRE1C variant was associated with V-gene and J-gene trimming of TCR beta chains, and the association was replicated in an independent cohort. A further reported finding was that TCR beta sequences accurately predicted the HLA-A and HLA-B alleles for most subjects in the first cohort. In a later analysis, 15,000 to 20,000 TCR beta sequences were associated with specific HLA alleles at a false discovery rate of 0.05.

The cohort consisted of some 730 healthy bone marrow donors. Cohort members were all nominally healthy when sampled, although unrecorded immune exposures were likely present. The donor tested CMV seropositive and was one of the 289 seropositive cohort members. A peripheral blood sample was collected from each donor, and TCR beta sequencing was performed on peripheral blood mononuclear cells. The Qiagen DNeasy Blood Extraction Kit was used to extract genomic DNA from the blood cell samples. In its sample, this clone was seen once. Its specific antigen is unknown. Base qualities were left out, and no much larger clone turns up one base away. The library was made by the immunoSEQ multiplex PCR assay. The multiplex PCR relied on a mix of 60 forward primers for TCR Vbeta segments and 13 reverse primers for TCR Jbeta segments. A multiplex PCR assay on genomic DNA amplified the CDR3 region of rearranged TCR beta genes. On the Illumina HiSeq System, the amplified TCR beta libraries were sequenced as 87-base-pair reads. Concerning the study's data processing: Across the 700 or so repertoires, a later analysis counted 78 million or so unique TCR beta chains, 8.5 million to 12 million of which were shared by at least two donors. To remove PCR and sequencing errors, raw reads were error-corrected and collapsed into unique sequences using a nearest-neighbor algorithm that merged closely related sequences. CDR3 sequences were aligned to IMGT reference sequences to assign V, D and J gene segments. For a sequence to be retained, a match of at least six nucleotides to both a V gene segment and a J gene segment was required. Rearrangements were classified as productive when the CDR3 lacked stop codons and remained in frame with V and J, and all other rearrangements were classified as non-productive. CDR3 was defined by IMGT convention, running from the second conserved V-encoded cysteine to the conserved J-encoded phenylalanine. In an earlier analysis of around 640 of the donors, sequences lacking an unambiguous match to a single V gene segment were excluded. An earlier analysis of approximately 590 of the donors called V segments functional above 56.7% productive rearrangements and segregating when the between-donor standard deviation exceeded 5%. A statistical classification framework was built for diagnosing cytomegalovirus status from the catalog of TCR beta chain sequences. V and J gene assignment, in a later analysis, came from comparing TCR nucleotide sequences with IMGT/GENE-DB human TR gene sequences. The TCRdist pipeline was used in a later analysis to assign CDR3 sequences and most-parsimonious VDJ recombination scenarios. A later analysis defined each TCR beta chain by its CDR3 amino acid sequence plus V-gene family, and excluded reads lacking a unique V-gene family. In a later analysis, nearly 600 highly shared, low-generation-probability nucleotide sequences were removed to address suspected cross-contamination and a sequencing artifact. A later analysis calculated a clonal expansion index for each public chain from normalized within-repertoire ranks of inferred template counts. In a later analysis, generation probabilities were computed with a VDJ recombination model fitted to out-of-frame rearrangements, and the resulting probabilities were checked against IGoR. Hypergeometric tests were used in a later analysis to score TCR-TCR, TCR-HLA and TCR-CMV co-occurrence, with a repertoire-size bias correction applied to the TCR pairs. False discovery rates were estimated in a later analysis by permuting HLA or CMV assignments 20 times. In a later analysis, co-occurring TCRs were grouped using DBSCAN, and TCRdist sequence similarity was added for clustering within HLA-allele-positive subsets. For co-occurrence clustering, repertoires with fewer than 30,000 or more than 120,000 public chains were excluded, along with several repertoires with anomalous nucleotide sharing. The immuneACCESS repertoire file appears here via TCRdb, limited to in-frame rearrangements. These files lack a portion of the clones; in checked studies, under half of the deficit traces to unresolved V genes, and the cause of the others is not known. V, J and clone size reflect that table, while D and trimming were determined from the DNA. Here the sample has more than 95,000 clones; over 65% occur a single time. 20% of the sample belongs to the ten largest clones.

The germline V gene encodes CDR1 SNHLY and CDR2 FYNNEI. From cysteine to phenylalanine, the CDR3 is 14 amino acids long. Left in the record is the CDR3 DNA by itself, 42 bases read in frame from the first base. The junction shows trimming of 8 bases on V and 4 bases on J, and the gene matches do not reach 8 bases of it. The chain is encoded by TRBV2 joined to TRBJ1-1; 9 central nucleotides agree with TRBD1. What was sequenced was PBMCs. This TCR derives from a man between 18 and 35 years old in good health and CMV-seropositive. The CDR3 protein is CASQEQGAITEAFF. The base sequence is TGTGCCAGCCAGGAACAGGGGGCGATCACTGAAGCTTTCTTT.